The 15 T cell receptor beta chains below come from one sample, sequenced in a study of shared clonotypes between healthy human individuals. Assay used: immunoSEQ multiplex PCR; TCRdb lists only in-frame clones, some missing. The repertoire holds a few million clones, more than 90% seen once, with approximately 0.13% in the top ten. What was sequenced was naive CD4+ T cells sorted from blood. As to subset: CD45RA+ positively selected. The receptors shown here come from a man between 18 and 35 years old in good health.

The J gene is TRBJ1-1, the V gene TRBV11-2; no firm D call. The CDR3 runs 13 residues. The V end lost 1 base, the J end lost 7 bases, and 10 bases lay between the germline ends. From germline, CDR1 is SGHAT and CDR2 FQNNGV. The DNA for the CDR3 is TGTGCCAGCAGCTTAGGGTCCCGGCTTGAAGCTTTCTTT. It is translated as CASSLGSRLEAFF. Supplemented by reference TRBV11-2 and TRBJ1-1, the full variable domain reads EAGVAQSPRYKIIEKRQSVAFWCNPISGHATLYWYQQILGQGPKLLIQFQNNGVVDDSQLPKDRFSAERLKGVDSTLKIQPAKLEDSAVYLCASSLGSRLEAFFGQGTRLTVV.

This sequence joins TRBV7-2 and TRBJ1-1, with D perhaps matching TRBD1 (6 bases). The germline V gene has CDR1 SGHTA and CDR2 FQGNSA. V was clipped by 5 bases and J by 5 bases, with 12 bases between them. The CDR3 runs 13 residues. The CDR3 DNA reads as TGTGCCAGCAGCCAACAACAGGGAACTGAAGCTTTCTTT. It specifies CASSQQQGTEAFF.

This chain joins TRBV4-3 and TRBJ2-1, with TRBD1 matching 8 bases. The CDR3 totals 16 residues. V trimming: 4 bases; J trimming: 7 bases; junction bases outside the gene matches: 12. Germline-derived CDR1 and CDR2 are LGHNA and YSLEER. CDR3 sequence: CASSPFVQGAGNEQFF. CDR3 DNA sequence: TGCGCCAGCAGCCCCTTTGTCCAGGGGGCAGGTAATGAGCAGTTCTTC.

The chain couples TRBV20-1 to TRBJ2-1; D gene uncertain. The CDR3 is 11 amino acids. CDR1 is DFQATT, CDR2 SNEGSKA, per germline (reference sequence). V gave up 6 bases and J gave up 6 bases, with 9 bases separating them. CDR3: CSASSSNEQFF. As DNA, the CDR3 is TGCAGTGCCAGCTCCAGCAATGAGCAGTTCTTC.

The CDR3 nucleotides read TGTGCCAGTAGTGCGGGACAGGGGAATATCTACGAGCAGTACTTC. Translating it yields CASSAGQGNIYEQYF. The V gene is TRBV19, the J gene TRBJ2-7, with 10 bases that match TRBD1. This CDR3 comprises 15 residues. The germline CDR1 and CDR2 sequences are LNHDA and SQIVND (reference sequence). J lost 3 bases, V lost 5 bases, and 7 bases had no gene match. Using reference TRBV19 and TRBJ2-7 for the parts outside the CDR3, the full variable domain is DGGITQSPKYLFRKEGQNVTLSCEQNLNHDAMYWYRQDPGQGLRLIYYSQIVNDFQKGDIAEGYSVSREKKESFPLTVTSAQKNPTAFYLCASSAGQGNIYEQYFGPGTRLTVT.

V usage is TRBV5-4 and J usage is TRBJ2-3, with 9 bases aligning to TRBD2. V lost 4 bases, J lost 3 bases, and 3 bases stayed unmatched. The CDR3 loop spans 14 amino acids. From germline, CDR1 is SGHNT and CDR2 YYREEE (reference sequence). The CDR3 sequence: CASSTGLATDTQYF. The CDR3 nucleotides are TGTGCCAGCAGCACGGGACTAGCTACAGATACGCAGTATTTT.

DNA for the CDR3: TGTGCCAGCAGCCTAGAGGGTGGCCATGGCTACACCTTC. This codes for CASSLEGGHGYTF. The rearrangement joins TRBV6-1 to TRBJ1-2; unclear D gene. V lost 6 bases and J 6 bases, leaving 14 bases between the germline ends. The CDR3 runs to 13 residues. CDR1 and CDR2 from the germline V gene are MNHNS and SASEGT.

The V call is TRBV28, the J call TRBJ1-4, with D tentatively TRBD1 (6 bases). The CDR3 loop spans 15 amino acids. V lost 4 bases and J 0 bases, leaving 9 bases between the germline ends. Germline values: CDR1 MDHEN, CDR2 SYDVKM. The CDR3 nucleotides read TGTGCCAGCAGTTATAGACAGGCAACTAATGAAAAACTGTTTTTT. It is translated as CASSYRQATNEKLFF.

The CDR3, as DNA: TGTGCCAGCAGCTTACTAAGAGGGACTGAAGCTTTCTTT. Translating gives CASSLLRGTEAFF. This sequence joins TRBV7-2 and TRBJ1-1; the D is unclear. The CDR3 spans 13 residues. Trimming cost V 2 bases and J 5 bases, with 9 bases left between them. Germline CDR1 and CDR2: SGHTA and FQGNSA.

The V gene is TRBV4-2, the J gene TRBJ2-3; D gene unclear. The V gene lost 4 bases and the J gene lost 1 base, with 6 bases spanning the gap. Germline CDR1 is LGHNA and CDR2 is YNFKEQ. This CDR3 region has 13 residues. DNA of the CDR3: TGTGCCAGCAGCCCTGGGGGCACAGATACGCAGTATTTT. It is translated as CASSPGGTDTQYF.

J is TRBJ1-2 and V is TRBV11-1; TRBD1 aligns across 7 bases. With 5 bases clipped from V and 4 bases from J, the junction kept 7 bases outside the gene matches. CDR1 and CDR2 (germline): SGHAT, FQDESV (reference sequence). The CDR3 is 14 residues long. CDR3 protein: CASSQTGAGYGYTF. In DNA, the CDR3 is TGTGCCAGCAGCCAAACAGGGGCTGGCTATGGCTACACCTTC.

The chain has TRBV6-1 and TRBJ1-4; 9 positions match TRBD1. Germline V gene sequence: CDR1 MNHNS, CDR2 SASEGT. V lost 2 bases, J lost 6 bases, and 4 bases stayed unmatched. This CDR3 contains 15 residues. The CDR3 here is CASSETTGGHEKLFF. The CDR3 DNA follows: TGTGCCAGCAGTGAAACAACAGGGGGCCATGAAAAACTGTTTTTT.

In DNA, the CDR3 is TGCAGCGTTGCACAGGGGTTTAATCAGCCCCAGCATTTT. Protein: CSVAQGFNQPQHF. The chain recombines TRBV29-1 with TRBJ1-5; 7 bases agree with TRBD1. With 4 bases clipped from V and 4 bases from J, the junction kept 4 bases outside the gene matches. CDR1 and CDR2 from the germline V gene are SQVTM and ANQGSEA. CDR3 length equals 13 residues.

This chain connects TRBV7-2 to TRBJ2-1; D perhaps matches TRBD1 (5 bases). V lost 5 bases and J lost 0, with 14 bases in between. The CDR3 contains 16 residues. Germline V gene sequence: CDR1 SGHTA, CDR2 FQGNSA. CDR3 protein: CASSDRQPSSYNEQFF. CDR3 bases: TGTGCCAGCAGCGACCGACAGCCCTCCTCCTACAATGAGCAGTTCTTC. Full variable domain (rest looked up from reference TRBV7-2 and TRBJ2-1): GAGVSQSPSNKVTEKGKDVELRCDPISGHTALYWYRQSLGQGLEFLIYFQGNSAPDKSGLPSDRFSAERTGGSVSTLTIQRTQQEDSAVYLCASSDRQPSSYNEQFFGPGTRLTVL.

The gene calls are TRBV18 and TRBJ2-5, with TRBD2 matching 14 bases. V shed 1 base and J 2 bases; nucleotides not matched to a gene: 12. This CDR3 comprises 20 residues. Germline values: CDR1 KGHSH, CDR2 LQKENI. CDR3 region: CASSPLLGLAGGLNQETQYF. DNA of the CDR3: TGTGCCAGCTCACCACTCCTCGGACTAGCGGGGGGACTAAATCAAGAGACCCAGTACTTC.